This section outlines one T cell receptor (beta chain) sequence together with its context. No cognate antigen has been identified for it. No per-base quality is available; no much larger clone lies one base away. The source of the sample is a study of T cell responses to AZD1222 COVID-19 vaccine (dated by TCRdb to 2020 to 2023). Background on the whole study: AZD1222 recipients with second doses at about 4 weeks or about 12 weeks were pooled, because spike-specific TCR depth and breadth did not differ between schedules. A total of 233 trial participants underwent TCR sequencing, of whom 207 received two doses of AZD1222 and around 25 received two doses of the MenACWY control vaccine. Trial participants were enrolled by age into 18-55, 56-69 and 70-plus year subgroups, with approximately 150, 28 and 58 TCR-sequenced participants respectively. General findings and caveats noted by the study authors: In the small 56-69-year group, the increase in depth fell short of significance, most likely because of low power. Because no day 14 peak-response samples were available, repertoires were characterized only after the peak T cell response. Nearly half of unique spike-specific TCRs reportedly recognized epitopes outside regions mutated in the B.1.351 and B.1.1.7 variants. A significant rise in spike-specific TCR breadth and depth was observed after two AZD1222 doses relative to day 0 and relative to MenACWY recipients. Conclusions about previously exposed vaccinees were limited because only six or seven AZD1222 recipients were SARS-CoV-2 seropositive at baseline. Most participants were white British and females outnumbered males, and the authors suggested that clonal diversity may have been underestimated. The vaccine-associated CD4 TCRs covered the entire spike protein, and the dominant responses fell in regions 160-218 and 743-854.

Taken from the germline V gene, the CDR1 and CDR2 loops are MNHEY and SVGEGT. Reading from cysteine to phenylalanine, the CDR3 counts 16 amino acids. Just CDR3 DNA is preserved here, 48 bases in frame from base 1. V trim: 4 bases; J trim: 5 bases; unmatched bases: 12. The sample's time point label, in plain terms: baseline before first vaccination. The vaccinee samples were drawn from two UK trials, COV001 and COV002, one of which was a single-blind randomized controlled phase 2/3 trial testing AZD1222 (ChAdOx1 nCoV-19) in healthy adults. Trial participant PBMC samples were collected at day 0 and day 28 after the second dose for TCRbeta chain sequencing. The CDR3 regions of human TCRbeta chains were subjected to immunosequencing. The original pipeline was this. Repertoire TCRs were matched against a reference library of SARS-CoV-2-specific TCRs generated with the MIRA antigen-specificity platform. Breadth meant the fraction of unique TCRs that were SARS-CoV-2-associated, whereas depth meant the fraction of total T cells that were SARS-CoV-2-associated. Each spike-specific TCR was assigned to its reactive spike region and to a CD4 or CD8 class using the MIRA data. Log10-transformed breadth and depth values were compared by one-way ANOVA with Sidak's multiple comparisons tests. The table was pulled from immuneACCESS by TCRdb, which kept in-frame rearrangements only. Such tables lose some clones; where checked, under half of the loss comes from unresolved V genes, and the rest has no known cause. V, J and clone size are taken as reported in that table, and D and trimming were inferred from the DNA itself. The sample data list around 150,000 clones, and roughly 94% of these were observed just once. Roughly 1.3% of the sample is taken by the ten largest.

The material sequenced was peripheral blood, taken on day 0 of AZD1222 vaccination. The receptor's source is an adult in good health. This sequence uses TRBV6-2 or TRBV6-3 and TRBJ2-5, and 8 junctional nucleotides match TRBD2. The DNA sequence is given as TGTGCCAGCAGTTCCGCCTTTAGCGGGATCGGGGAGACCCAGTACTTC. The encoded protein is CASSSAFSGIGETQYF.